This is a list of T cell receptor beta chains from one sample in a study of T cell repertoires in cytomegalovirus infection. TCRdb passed the reads through MiXCR, listing each CDR3 protein once. The sample consists of 510,000 or so distinct CDR3 sequences, around 27% of them appearing once. Specimen: PBMCs. The receptor source for this set is a human donor in good health (CMV status not recorded). Some clones in this sample may be carry-over from other donors' samples. Both conserved end residues are part of each CDR3. The D gene is left open where the match is weak. Part of the rows lack a size; the others show once, few, many or a class for expanded clones.

>TRBJ2-1|few|TRBV15|TRBD2
TGTGCCACCAGCAGAGATAGGGCGGGAGGGGTCCATGAGCAGTTCTTC
CATSRDRAGGVHEQFF
>TRBJ1-3|NA|TRBV20-1|NA
TGCAGTGCCGGACGTTCTGAGAGCTCTGGAAACACCATATATTTT
CSAGRSESSGNTIYF
>TRBJ2-5|few|TRBV27|TRBD1
TGTGCCAGCAGTCATCTAACCGGGACAGGGAAGGGAGAGACCCAGTACTTC
CASSHLTGTGKGETQYF
>TRBJ2-7|NA|TRBV6-2/TRBV6-3|NA
TGTGCCAGCAGTTACGGAGGGGAGATGTTGCGGCAGTACTTC
CASSYGGEMLRQYF
>TRBJ2-1|NA|TRBV19|NA
TGTGCCAGTAGTACGATAGGCGGATACAATGAGCAGTTCTTC
CASSTIGGYNEQFF
>TRBJ2-5|many|TRBV7-2|NA
TGTGCCAGCGGACGTGGAGGCATCTTCTCCGAGACCCAGTACTTC
CASGRGGIFSETQYF
>TRBJ2-2|NA|TRBV28|NA
TGTGCCAGCACCATGGGGCCCCTCCAGCCCACCGGGGAGCTGTTTTTT
CASTMGPLQPTGELFF
>TRBJ2-2|few|TRBV28|NA
TGTGCCAGCAGTTTGAGGGTAACAGGGTATTTTGTCGGGGAGCTGTTTTTT
CASSLRVTGYFVGELFF
>TRBJ1-1|NA|TRBV6-5|NA
TGTGCCAGCATCTGGCCCCCTTGGGCATTAGCTTTCTTT
CASIWPPWALAFF
>TRBJ2-5|once|TRBV5-1|TRBD2
TGCGCCAGCACCTCCGCCGGGACTAGCGGGTCTCAAGAGACCCAGTACTTC
CASTSAGTSGSQETQYF
>TRBJ2-7|NA|TRBV29-1|TRBD2
TGCAGCGTTGAAGGGACTAGCGGCTTCGAGCAGTACTTC
CSVEGTSGFEQYF
>TRBJ1-5|many|TRBV7-2|TRBD1
TGTGCCAGCAGCCGACAGGGTAATCAGCCCCAGCATTTT
CASSRQGNQPQHF
>TRBJ2-5|NA|TRBV19|NA
TGTGCCAGTAGTTCGTCGGACAGACAAGAGACCCAGTACTTC
CASSSSDRQETQYF
>TRBJ1-5|NA|TRBV30|NA
TGTGCCTGGAGTAGAGGGGGGATGTATCAGCCCCAGCATTTT
CAWSRGGMYQPQHF
>TRBJ1-5|many|TRBV7-2|TRBD1
TGTGCCAGCAGCTTAACGGGACAGTCCCATCAGCCCCAGCATTTT
CASSLTGQSHQPQHF
>TRBJ2-3|many|TRBV11-2|NA
TGTGCCAGCAGCTCTTCAGGGGTCTTCATAGGGGATACGCAGTATTTT
CASSSSGVFIGDTQYF
>TRBJ2-3|once|TRBV6-2/TRBV6-3|NA
TGTGCCAGCAGTTATGGGACCAGAGGGAGCGGTACGCAGTATTTT
CASSYGTRGSGTQYF
>TRBJ2-1|NA|TRBV19|TRBD2
TGTGCCAGCGCTAGCGGGCCCCACAATGAGCAGTTCTTC
CASASGPHNEQFF
>TRBJ1-5|NA|TRBV15|NA
TGTGCCACCAGCAGACCTCAGGGTCGGCCCCAGCATTTT
CATSRPQGRPQHF
>TRBJ1-1|many|TRBV7-2|NA
TGTGCCAGCATCGGGGCGGGGGACACTGAAGCTTTCTTT
CASIGAGDTEAFF
>TRBJ2-6|few|TRBV7-8|NA
TGTGCCAGCAGCTACAGGATACCTTCCTCTGGGGCCAACGTCCTGACTTTC
CASSYRIPSSGANVLTF
>TRBJ2-3|few|TRBV6-2/TRBV6-3|TRBD1
TGTGCCAGCAGTTTCCCGGGACAGGGGGCAGATACGCAGTATTTT
CASSFPGQGADTQYF
>TRBJ2-5|many|TRBV7-2|NA
TGTGCCAGCAGCCCGGCGGAGACCCAGTACTTC
CASSPAETQYF
>TRBJ1-1|NA|TRBV10-3|NA
TGTGCCATCAGTGAGTCGAGGGGTACTGAAGCTTTCTTT
CAISESRGTEAFF
>TRBJ1-5|many|TRBV7-6|NA
TGTGCCAGCAGCCCGCAACAAGGGACATCTTTCAATCAGCCCCAGCATTTT
CASSPQQGTSFNQPQHF
>TRBJ2-6|NA|TRBV6-2/TRBV6-3|NA
TGTGCCAGCAGCCCGCTCCTCTCTGGGGCCAACGTCCTGACTTTC
CASSPLLSGANVLTF
>TRBJ2-2|many|TRBV7-6|TRBD2
TGTGCCAGCAGCTCTTCGACTAGCGGGAGCTCCGGGGAGCTGTTTTTT
CASSSSTSGSSGELFF
>TRBJ1-2|NA|TRBV14|TRBD1
TGTGCCAGCAGCTCAACAGGGGGTCATGGCTACACCTTC
CASSSTGGHGYTF
>TRBJ2-4|few|TRBV19|TRBD2
TGTGCCAGTAGTAGAATAGCGGGAGGTTTGGCCAAAAACATTCAGTACTTC
CASSRIAGGLAKNIQYF
>TRBJ1-1|NA|TRBV19|NA
TGTGCCAGTAGAGGGGGACAGAACACTGAAGCTTTCTTT
CASRGGQNTEAFF
>TRBJ1-4|NA|TRBV4-2|NA
TGTGCCAGCAGCCAAGATCAGGGAGAGGTCCTTAATGAAAAACTGTTTTTT
CASSQDQGEVLNEKLFF
>TRBJ1-5|many|TRBV19|NA
TGTGCCAGTAGTATAGGCTGGGGGAGCAATCAGCCCCAGCATTTT
CASSIGWGSNQPQHF
>TRBJ2-5|many|TRBV7-2|TRBD2
TGTGCCAGCAGCTTAGCGCGAGCGGGAGGAGGGGAGACCCAGTACTTC
CASSLARAGGGETQYF
>TRBJ2-7|NA|TRBV4-2|TRBD2
TGTGCCAGCAGCCAAGAGGTCTCCGGGACTAGCGTCTCCTACGAGCAGTACTTC
CASSQEVSGTSVSYEQYF
>TRBJ2-1|few|TRBV7-9|TRBD2
TGTGCCAGCAGCGAAGGACTAGCGTTCTCCTACAATGAGCAGTTCTTC
CASSEGLAFSYNEQFF
>TRBJ2-3|many|TRBV7-8|NA
TGTGCCAGCAGCTTAGTTTGGGAGCGGGGCACAGATACGCAGTATTTT
CASSLVWERGTDTQYF
>TRBJ2-4|many|TRBV7-2|NA
TGTGCCAGCAGCTTGGCGGACAGCCTAGCCAAAAACATTCAGTACTTC
CASSLADSLAKNIQYF
>TRBJ2-4|NA|TRBV7-9|TRBD2
TGTGCCAGCAGCCCCGGGACTAGCGGGAGGACCAAAAACATTCAGTACTTC
CASSPGTSGRTKNIQYF
>TRBJ2-1|NA|TRBV27|NA
TGTGCCACCCTACCTCTTGTGACAGGCCGAAAAGAAAATGAGCAGTTCTTC
CATLPLVTGRKENEQFF
>TRBJ2-6|NA|TRBV28|NA
TGTGCCAGTTTTCCCGTACAGGCGAGAACCTCTGGGGCCAACGTCCTGACTTTC
CASFPVQARTSGANVLTF
>TRBJ2-1|NA|TRBV29-1|TRBD1
TGCAGCGCCGCCAGGACAGGGGCCCTCAATGAGCAGTTCTTC
CSAARTGALNEQFF
>TRBJ2-2|NA|TRBV7-6|NA
TGTGCCAGCAGCTTATACCCCAGACAGCGGAACACCGGGGAGCTGTTTTTT
CASSLYPRQRNTGELFF
>TRBJ2-7|NA|TRBV6-2/TRBV6-3|TRBD2
TGTGCCAGCACCTCCCGGACTAGGTCGACCTACGAGCAGTACTTC
CASTSRTRSTYEQYF
>TRBJ2-3|NA|TRBV11-2|NA
TGTGCCAGCAGTCGGACCTGGGATACGCAGTATTTT
CASSRTWDTQYF
>TRBJ2-2|NA|TRBV14|NA
TGTGCCAGCAGCCAAGTTCTGGGGTTCGGGGAGCTGTTTTTT
CASSQVLGFGELFF